The T cell receptor beta chain described here comes from a study of neurological immune-mediated disorders (dated by TCRdb to between 2017 and 2020). General notes on the study: Of the roughly 34 multiple sclerosis patients, around 30 had relapsing-remitting MS and 3 had secondary progressive MS. Using UMI-based sequencing, the study compared peripheral blood TCR-beta repertoires from patients with HTLV-I-associated myelopathy (HAM/TSP), patients with multiple sclerosis, and healthy controls. The 90 to 120 TCR-beta libraries covered PBMC samples along with longitudinal samples, technical triplicates, and paired sorted CD4+ and CD8+ T-cell subsets. The cohort comprised about 68 subjects: about 14 HAM/TSP patients, 35 or so multiple sclerosis patients and around 20 healthy controls. The full study reports these points: In a phylogenetic analysis, the repertoires of 18 out of 34 MS patients fell into a single cluster of related CDR3 sequences, pointing to a possible signature at the repertoire level. The MS cluster was not associated with any clinical or MRI features, and the authors stated that larger cohorts are needed. Across subjects, expanded clones never shared an identical CDR3 amino acid sequence, which suggests that the TCR-beta repertoires in every group were private. TCR clonal expansion was highest in HAM/TSP patients and lowest in MS patients, with MS patients falling below even healthy controls.

Here V drops 1 base and J drops 5 bases, and the junction holds 9 bases not matched to any gene. CDR1 DFQATT and CDR2 SNEGSKA are derived from the germline V gene (reference sequence). The CDR3 starts with the cysteine, ends with the phenylalanine, and has 16 residues. Kept here is only the CDR3 DNA, which spans 48 bases and is read in frame from base 1. cDNA synthesis used template-switch 5'RACE with a primer carrying a 10-nucleotide random unique molecular identifier tagging each TCR transcript. Every sequencing run yielded over 190 million TCR-beta sequences covering 15-18 subjects. The RNeasy kit was used for extraction of total RNA. TCR-beta VDJ regions were amplified with primers for the TCR constant region and the 5'RACE anchor, using the KAPA Real-time Library Amplification kit. A first PCR added sample indexes and Illumina adaptors, after which a second PCR increased the library yield. After Ampure bead purification, the TCR product of roughly 650 bp was size-selected on a 2% E-gel SizeSelection system. Before pooling, library quality was checked on a Bioanalyzer, concentration was measured with Qubit, and libraries were quantified with the Kapa Library Quantification kit. Paired-end 2 x 150 bp sequencing of the libraries was performed on an Illumina HiSeq 2500. To increase sequence diversity, about 25-30% phiX was spiked into each library pool. Turning to the authors' computational methods: The UMI-based MiGEC pipeline processed quality-filtered reads and removed over 85% of raw TCR sequences during error correction. IMGT germline references were used for aligning VDJ genes, and each clonotype was defined as a unique CDR3 amino acid sequence together with its V-J genes. Clonal expansion, Shannon diversity, and CDR3 relatedness (CalcPairwiseDistances, ClusterSamples) were evaluated with VDJtools, and phylogenetic trees were built with CLCbio workbench. A clone was classed as expanded if it had 8 or more unique UMIs, a cutoff based on coefficient-of-variation modelling across technical triplicates. TCRdb ran its own pipeline on the public reads, namely fastp trimming at Q25 and MiXCR clone calling, and kept in-frame beta chains. Each entry merges the rows of one CDR3 protein and shows their most common DNA and genes. The V and J calls follow TCRdb's processing rather than the paper's. The sample table lists about 48,000 distinct CDR3 sequences, approximately 5.8% of them with a count of one. The ten largest clones take up about 1.3% of the sample.

At least ten counts were recorded for this clonotype. The specificity of this receptor is unknown. No per-base quality is available; no much larger clone lies one base away. For sorted-subset TCR libraries, about a million sorted CD4+ or CD8+ T cells were used. Multiple sclerosis patients were enrolled in a US clinical protocol under which disease progression was evaluated by magnetic resonance imaging. Peripheral blood underwent Ficoll-Hypaque density gradient centrifugation to isolate PBMCs, which were then cryopreserved in liquid nitrogen. The study also sequenced paired sorted CD4+ and CD8+ subsets from healthy controls, HAM/TSP patients and MS patients.

The sequenced sample consisted of CD4+ T cells from blood. The sequence derives from a woman aged 18-29 years with multiple sclerosis. The rearrangement joined TRBV20-1 to TRBJ2-5; a stretch of 11 junction bases matches TRBD2. In nucleotides, the sequence is TGCAGTGCTAGAGTTGGACTAGCGGGCCTCCTGGAGACCCAGTACTTC. It translates to CSARVGLAGLLETQYF.